Listed here are 30 T cell receptor beta chains from one sample, sequenced in a study of cytomegalovirus exposure and HLA in healthy donors. 60 Vbeta and 13 Jbeta primers were used in PCR. TCRdb keeps only in-frame clones here, not all; method: immunoSEQ multiplex PCR. This table holds fewer than 85,000 clones, around 78% found once. Sequencing was performed on PBMCs. The receptor source for this set is a male donor in good health and CMV-seropositive.

This clone showed up just a few times. The rearrangement joins TRBV4-2 to TRBJ2-7; TRBD2 might be the D (6 bases). V was cut by 0 bases and J by 3 bases, with 15 bases left in between. This CDR3 region has 16 residues. The germline gives CDR1 LGHNA, CDR2 YNFKEQ. The CDR3 coding sequence is TGTGCCAGCAGCCAAGATTCCCCGGGGGTTGGCTACGAGCAGTACTTC. It is translated as CASSQDSPGVGYEQYF.

The CDR3 loop is CASSYSKQGDEQYF. In DNA form, the CDR3 reads TGTGCCAGCAGTTACTCGAAGCAGGGCGACGAGCAGTACTTC. The chain is built from TRBV6-5 and TRBJ2-7; a possible D gene is TRBD1 (5 bases). V dropped 0 bases and J dropped 5 bases, with 11 bases sitting between them. The germline V gene has CDR1 MNHEY and CDR2 SVGAGI. CDR3 length: 14 residues.

This chain's CDR3 is CASSWDSETQYF. The CDR3 nucleotides read TGTGCCAGCAGCTGGGACAGCGAGACGCAGTATTTT. The V gene is TRBV6-6, the J gene TRBJ2-3, with 7 bases aligning to TRBD1. Germline V gene sequence: CDR1 MNHNY, CDR2 SVGAGI (reference sequence). Trimming took 6 bases from V and 9 from J; bases not matched to a gene: 6. The CDR3 has 12 amino acids.

This clone was recorded a few times. V is TRBV7-9 and J is TRBJ2-7; 13 positions agree with TRBD2. In germline, CDR1 is SEHNR, CDR2 FQNEAQ (reference sequence). CDR3 length: 17 residues. The J segment lost 0 bases and the V segment lost 5 bases, leaving 7 bases of the junction unmatched. The CDR3 spells CASSPPGLAGFSYEQYF. The CDR3 nucleotides are TGTGCCAGCAGCCCGCCGGGACTAGCGGGATTCTCCTACGAGCAGTACTTC.

The gene calls are TRBV6-5 and TRBJ2-7; tentatively, D is TRBD2 (5 bases). The germline V and J ends were trimmed by 2 bases and 7 bases, with 15 bases remaining between them. The CDR3 runs 14 residues. CDR1 is MNHEY, CDR2 SVGAGI, per germline. CDR3 amino acids: CASSYGIGGREQYF. DNA of the CDR3: TGTGCCAGCAGTTACGGAATAGGAGGAAGGGAGCAGTACTTC.

The V call is TRBV5-5, the J call TRBJ1-6; the D is unclear. This CDR3 is 15 amino acids long. The germline V gene encodes CDR1 SGHKS and CDR2 YYEKEE (reference sequence). Trimming cost V 2 bases and J 7 bases, with 13 bases left between them. The CDR3 region is CASSFLADKNSPLHF. CDR3 coding DNA: TGTGCCAGCAGCTTCTTGGCAGACAAGAATTCACCCCTCCACTTT.

V gene TRBV9 combines with J gene TRBJ2-1; D possibly corresponds to TRBD2 (6 bases). The CDR3 length is 16 residues. V was shortened by 0 bases and J by 1 base, with 11 bases between the two germline ends. Germline V gene lookup returns CDR1 SGDLS and CDR2 YYNGEE. The CDR3 loop is CASSVVGGRSYNEQFF. The CDR3 DNA reads TGTGCCAGCAGCGTAGTTGGAGGGAGATCCTACAATGAGCAGTTCTTC.

The rearrangement joins TRBV13 to TRBJ2-7, with D possibly matching TRBD1 (6 bases). CDR3 size: 16 residues. The germline CDR1 and CDR2 sequences are PRHDT and FYEKMQ (reference sequence). V was clipped by 0 bases and J by 2 bases, with 14 bases between them. CDR3 protein: CASSLGWSQGPYEQYF. CDR3 in DNA: TGTGCCAGCAGCTTAGGCTGGAGCCAGGGGCCCTACGAGCAGTACTTC.

This chain connects TRBV5-1 to TRBJ1-2; D is possibly TRBD1 (6 bases). This CDR3 has 14 residues. Germline-derived CDR1 and CDR2 are SGHRS and YFSETQ. The V end lost 4 bases, the J end lost 8 bases, and 18 bases lay between the germline ends. CDR3 DNA: TGCGCCAGCAGCCCCCACCAAACAGGGAGCGGCTACACCTTC. Translated, it gives CASSPHQTGSGYTF.

The V gene is TRBV5-1, the J gene TRBJ2-5; TRBD1 matches at 9 bases. Germline CDR1 and CDR2: SGHRS and YFSETQ. The junction had 5 bases not matched to a gene; V was cut back by 4 bases and J by 4 bases. CDR3 length: 14 amino acids. In DNA form, the CDR3 reads TGCGCCAGCAGCCGACAGGGGGAGGCAGAGACCCAGTACTTC. Protein: CASSRQGEAETQYF.

The chain joins TRBV28 to TRBJ2-7, with D perhaps TRBD2 (6 bases). This CDR3 has 14 amino acids. In germline, CDR1 is MDHEN, CDR2 SYDVKM. V lost 0 bases and J lost 6, with 12 bases in between. CDR3 bases: TGTGCCAGCAGTTTATGGGCGGAGGGGCGCGAGCAGTACTTC. It encodes CASSLWAEGREQYF.

V is TRBV5-5 and J is TRBJ2-5, with 7 bases identical to TRBD1. The assigned J gene may be wrong: the sequence end matches TRBJ2-7 better. Germline V CDR1 and CDR2: SGHKS, YYEKEE (reference sequence). The CDR3 consists of 14 residues. CDR3 DNA sequence: TGTGCCAGCAGCCTAAGACAGGGTGGTCACGAGCAGTACTTC. It translates to CASSLRQGGHEQYF.

This sequence joins TRBV2 and TRBJ1-3, with a weak D call TRBD1 (5 bases). Germline V lookup: CDR1 SNHLY, CDR2 FYNNEI. The length of the CDR3 is 14 residues. Trimming left V 6 bases short and J 9 bases short, with 18 bases between. The CDR3 nucleotides read TGTGCCAGCAGGGGGACGGCGGGAAAGGGCACCATATATTTT. This codes for CASRGTAGKGTIYF.

This chain uses TRBV27 with TRBJ2-7, with a weak D call TRBD2 (5 bases). This CDR3 region has 15 residues. Germline V gene sequence: CDR1 MNHEY, CDR2 SMNVEV (reference sequence). The V and J ends lost 6 bases and 0 bases respectively, with 15 bases between them. The CDR3 reads CASSVSPEGSYEQYF. CDR3 sequence (DNA): TGTGCCAGCAGCGTTAGCCCCGAGGGCTCCTACGAGCAGTACTTC.

CDR3 DNA sequence: TGTGCCAGTAGTATTACCGTCGGAGGGGCGCGATACGAGCAGTACTTC. It codes for CASSITVGGARYEQYF. The chain employs TRBV19 and TRBJ2-7, with D possibly matching TRBD2 (6 bases). From germline, CDR1 is LNHDA and CDR2 SQIVND (reference sequence). Between the trimmed V and J ends, which lost 3 bases and 4 bases, there was a span of 19 bases. The CDR3 contains 16 residues.

V and J are TRBV27 and TRBJ2-3; TRBD1 matches 9 bases. The V gene's germline CDR1 is MNHEY and CDR2 SMNVEV (reference sequence). V was pared by 2 bases and J by 7 bases, with 1 base of the junction left unmatched. The CDR3 runs 13 residues. As DNA, the CDR3 is TGTGCCAGCAGTTTAGGACAGGGGCATACGCAGTATTTT. It is translated as CASSLGQGHTQYF.

This clone has just one count. This rearrangement joins TRBV11-2 to TRBJ2-7, with 8 bases aligning to TRBD2. V gave up 6 bases and J gave up 6 bases; unmatched junction bases: 7. Per germline, CDR1 SGHAT and CDR2 FQNNGV. This CDR3 has 13 residues. In DNA, the CDR3 is TGTGCCAGCAGATCTACGCGGGGGGCCGAGCAGTACTTC. Translated, it gives CASRSTRGAEQYF.

J is TRBJ2-4 and V is TRBV7-2; 9 bases line up with TRBD2. Germline loops: CDR1 SGHTA, CDR2 FQGNSA. V shed 1 base and J 9 bases; nucleotides not matched to a gene: 7. The CDR3 has 15 residues. CDR3 DNA sequence: TGTGCCAGCAGCTTAGGGGGGGGACTAGCTACCATTCAGTACTTC. Translated, it gives CASSLGGGLATIQYF. The whole variable domain, remainder taken from reference TRBV7-2 and TRBJ2-4, is GAGVSQSPSNKVTEKGKDVELRCDPISGHTALYWYRQSLGQGLEFLIYFQGNSAPDKSGLPSDRFSAERTGGSVSTLTIQRTQQEDSAVYLCASSLGGGLATIQYFGAGTRLSVL.

CDR3: CASSEGKITEAFF. The CDR3 DNA is TGTGCCAGCAGCGAGGGAAAGATAACTGAAGCTTTCTTT. This chain joins TRBV21-1 and TRBJ1-1. TRBV21-1 is labeled a pseudogene. CDR3 length: 13 residues.

The CDR3 sequence: CASSYRTSHEQYF. Here the CDR3 DNA reads TGTGCCAGCAGTTACCGGACATCCCACGAGCAGTACTTC. The gene calls are TRBV27 and TRBJ2-5, with D tentatively TRBD1 (5 bases). The assigned J gene may be wrong: the sequence end matches TRBJ2-7 better. The CDR3 extends over 13 amino acids. Germline V lookup: CDR1 MNHEY, CDR2 SMNVEV (reference sequence).

CDR3 in amino acids: CASSLVAGGEYEQYF. Written as DNA, the CDR3 is TGCGCCAGCAGCTTGGTGGCAGGGGGCGAGTACGAGCAGTACTTC. The V call is TRBV5-1, the J call TRBJ2-7; 8 nucleotides align to TRBD1. With 0 bases clipped from V and 4 bases from J, the junction kept 6 bases outside the gene matches. Germline V CDR1 and CDR2: SGHRS, YFSETQ. The CDR3 is 15 residues long. The entire variable domain, with the rest obtained from reference TRBV5-1 and TRBJ2-7, is as follows: KAGVTQTPRYLIKTRGQQVTLSCSPISGHRSVSWYQQTPGQGLQFLFEYFSETQRNKGNFPGRFSGRQFSNSRSEMNVSTLELGDSALYLCASSLVAGGEYEQYFGPGTRLTVT.

In its sample, this clone was seen a few times. V gene TRBV5-1 combines with J gene TRBJ2-2; TRBD2 might be the D (6 bases). The CDR3 is 14 amino acids. The germline V gene encodes CDR1 SGHRS and CDR2 YFSETQ. Trimming pared 5 bases from V and 1 base from J, leaving 9 bases between. The CDR3 protein is CASRLAGNTGELFF. The CDR3 coding sequence is TGCGCCAGCAGACTAGCAGGGAACACCGGGGAGCTGTTTTTT.

The CDR3, as DNA: TGCGCCAGCAGCCAAGGTACAGGGAGGGTCAGCGAGCAGTACTTC. It codes for CASSQGTGRVSEQYF. The chain employs TRBV4-3 and TRBJ2-7; D might be TRBD2 (7 bases). Germline V lookup: CDR1 LGHNA, CDR2 YSLEER. V lost 1 base to trimming and J lost 6 bases, with 16 bases between them. The CDR3 spans 15 residues.

V and J are TRBV7-2 and TRBJ2-7, with 11 nucleotides matching TRBD2. Germline CDR1 and CDR2: SGHTA and FQGNSA. CDR3 length equals 15 residues. V was pared by 4 bases and J by 3 bases, with 5 bases of the junction left unmatched. The CDR3 sequence: CASSSGLAVIYEQYF. As DNA, the CDR3 is TGTGCCAGCAGCTCGGGACTAGCGGTGATCTACGAGCAGTACTTC.

The chain carries TRBV19 and TRBJ1-2, with D possibly TRBD1 on 6 matching bases. The CDR3 is 18 amino acids. Germline loops: CDR1 LNHDA, CDR2 SQIVND (reference sequence). The V gene lost 3 bases and the J gene lost 10 bases, with 30 bases spanning the gap. The CDR3 bases are TGTGCCAGTAGTATTGGTTGGCGGGGGGCGAGGGTAAACTCCCTCTACACCTTC. Protein sequence: CASSIGWRGARVNSLYTF.

This sequence joins TRBV5-5 and TRBJ2-7; tentatively, D is TRBD1 (6 bases). Trimming shortened V by 4 bases and J by 0 bases, and 17 bases separated the two germline ends. Germline values: CDR1 SGHKS, CDR2 YYEKEE (reference sequence). The CDR3 consists of 16 residues. The CDR3 region is CASSLPKGELSYEQYF. As DNA, the CDR3 is TGTGCCAGCAGCCTCCCAAAGGGGGAACTCTCCTACGAGCAGTACTTC.

This clone was seen once. The rearrangement links TRBV4-2 to TRBJ1-4; 8 bases align to TRBD1. Per the germline V gene, CDR1 is LGHNA and CDR2 is YNFKEQ. The CDR3 loop spans 16 amino acids. J lost 8 bases, V lost 0 bases, and 8 bases had no gene match. CDR3 in amino acids: CASSQDHGAGGEKLFF. The CDR3 bases are TGTGCCAGCAGCCAAGATCATGGGGCAGGGGGCGAAAAACTGTTTTTT.

In nucleotides, the CDR3 is TGCGCCAGCAGCTGGGGACTAGCGGGATTTGAGCAGTTCTTC. This codes for CASSWGLAGFEQFF. The V call is TRBV5-1, the J call TRBJ2-1, with TRBD2 identical over 13 bases. The CDR3 is 14 residues long. The germline CDR1 and CDR2 sequences are SGHRS and YFSETQ. Losses at the gene ends were 3 bases for V and 9 bases for J; bases not matched to a gene: 3.

The rearrangement joins TRBV9 to TRBJ2-5, with TRBD2 matching 11 bases. The CDR3 is made up of 15 amino acids. With 4 bases clipped from V and 0 bases from J, the junction kept 2 bases outside the gene matches. Looked up from germline, CDR1 is SGDLS and CDR2 is YYNGEE. The DNA for the CDR3 is TGTGCCAGCAGCTCTAGCGGGGGGTACCAAGAGACCCAGTACTTC. This sequence encodes CASSSSGGYQETQYF.

The rearrangement links TRBV6-1 to TRBJ1-2; D is perhaps TRBD1 (6 bases). This CDR3 is built from 17 residues. CDR1 and CDR2 from the germline V gene are MNHNS and SASEGT. V was cut by 3 bases and J by 5 bases, with 22 bases left in between. This CDR3 reads CASSEDSLYTLLYGYTF. For the CDR3, the DNA is TGTGCCAGCAGTGAGGACAGCCTTTATACGTTGCTATATGGCTACACCTTC.